The 13 T cell receptor beta chains below all came from one sample that was sequenced in a study of blood T cell repertoires in COVID-19. The data were produced by immunoSEQ multiplex PCR, yet TCRdb's version contains in-frame clones alone and is incomplete. The data show under 120,000 clones, approximately 69% seen once. Sequencing used peripheral blood. All receptors come from a man aged 80 or over with acute or convalescent COVID-19.

The table lists this clone with a few counts. The J gene is TRBJ2-1, the V gene TRBV12-3 or TRBV12-4; D gene uncertain. Trimming removed 4 bases at V and 13 bases at J, with 14 bases between. This CDR3 has 12 amino acids. The CDR3 DNA reads as TGTGCCAGCAGTTCCTCCTATTCGGTTCAGTTCTTC. This sequence encodes CASSSSYSVQFF.

This chain uses TRBV27 with TRBJ2-1; a weak D match, TRBD2 (5 bases). The V and J ends lost 5 bases and 9 bases respectively, with 17 bases between them. This CDR3 has 14 residues. Germline CDR1 and CDR2: MNHEY and SMNVEV (reference sequence). The CDR3 region has the DNA TGTGCCAGCAGTGCACAGTCGGGGATGGGTGAGCAGTTCTTC. This sequence encodes CASSAQSGMGEQFF.

The chain joins TRBV10-1 to TRBJ2-3, with TRBD2 matching over 11 bases. Germline V CDR1 and CDR2: WNHNN, SYGVQD (reference sequence). The V gene end was trimmed by 6 bases and the J gene end by 4 bases; junction bases not matched to a gene: 6. This CDR3 has 15 amino acids. The CDR3 DNA sequence: TGCGCCAGCAGAGCCGGGACTAGCGGAGCAGATACGCAGTATTTT. It codes for CASRAGTSGADTQYF.

The chain links TRBV21-1 to TRBJ2-1; the tabulated D call, TRBD2, remains unverified against the DNA. TRBV21-1 is tagged as a pseudogene. The CDR3 length is 16 residues. The CDR3 protein is CASSKGLSGSYNEQFF. The CDR3 DNA sequence: TGTGCCAGCAGCAAAGGACTGTCTGGCTCCTACAATGAGCAGTTCTTC.

The J gene is TRBJ1-2, the V gene TRBV5-6; the D gene is possibly TRBD1 (6 bases). Germline CDR1 reads SGHDT; CDR2 reads YYEEEE. Trimming stripped 4 bases from V and 5 bases from J, with 12 bases between. This CDR3 spans 13 amino acids. CDR3 coding DNA: TGTGCCAGCAGCGACAGGAGCCCTTATGGCTACACCTTC. Its translation is CASSDRSPYGYTF.

J is TRBJ2-3 and V is TRBV6-5; 8 bases are a match to TRBD2. Germline-derived CDR1 and CDR2 are MNHEY and SVGAGI. J was trimmed by 7 bases and V by 4 bases; bases with no gene match: 7. The CDR3 is 14 residues long. The CDR3 spells CASSFGTSVNTQYF. The DNA for the CDR3 is TGTGCCAGCAGTTTCGGGACTAGTGTCAATACGCAGTATTTT.

CDR3 in amino acids: CASSQGTATNEKLFF. The CDR3 DNA sequence: TGTGCCAGTAGTCAAGGGACAGCAACTAATGAAAAACTGTTTTTT. The V call is TRBV19, the J call TRBJ1-4; TRBD1 matches 7 bases. This CDR3 is built from 15 residues. The germline V gene encodes CDR1 LNHDA and CDR2 SQIVND (reference sequence). Trimming removed 5 bases from V and 0 bases from J; junction bases left unmatched: 3.

The chain recombines TRBV2 with TRBJ2-3, with D perhaps TRBD2 (5 bases). The germline V gene encodes CDR1 SNHLY and CDR2 FYNNEI. This CDR3 contains 14 residues. With 6 bases removed from V and 2 bases from J, the gap between germline ends came to 12 bases. The CDR3 nucleotides are TGTGCCAGCAGACTTAGCGAGCACACAGATACGCAGTATTTT. As protein: CASRLSEHTDTQYF.

About this clone itself: At one boundary the junction diverges from the germline segment, which might be a read error. This chain links TRBV6-5 with TRBJ1-6; TRBD1 is a possible D gene (6 bases). This CDR3 spans 14 amino acids. In germline, CDR1 is MNHEY, CDR2 SVGAGI. The CDR3 DNA follows: TGTGCCAGCAGTGACTCACAGGGCTACTCACCCCTCCACTTT. Protein: CASSDSQGYSPLHF.

The chain uses TRBV5-5 and TRBJ2-7; TRBD2 matches 7 bases. Germline V gives CDR1 SGHKS, CDR2 YYEKEE (reference sequence). The CDR3 is made up of 14 amino acids. J lost 5 bases, V lost 0 bases, and 5 bases had no gene match. In nucleotides, the CDR3 is TGTGCCAGCAGCTTGGGTGCAGGGAGGGACGAGCAGTACTTC. Amino acids: CASSLGAGRDEQYF.

The chain employs TRBV27 and TRBJ2-2; D gene uncertain. The V end was cut by 5 bases, the J end by 7 bases, with 8 bases between. Germline V gene sequence: CDR1 MNHEY, CDR2 SMNVEV (reference sequence). The length of the CDR3 is 12 residues. CDR3 in DNA: TGTGCCAGCAGTCCCCTCGGCGGGGAGCTGTTTTTT. Translated: CASSPLGGELFF.

Written as DNA, the CDR3 is TGTGCCAGCAGCTTGCCCCACAGGGGCACCGGGGAGCTGTTTTTT. It specifies CASSLPHRGTGELFF. This chain links TRBV5-4 with TRBJ2-2, with 7 bases that match TRBD1. Unmatched junction bases numbered 4, after V lost 1 base and J lost 4 bases. Germline assignment: CDR1 SGHNT and CDR2 YYREEE (reference sequence). The CDR3 runs to 15 residues.

The rearrangement links TRBV5-6 to TRBJ1-1; possibly TRBD1 for D (6 bases). The V and J ends lost 8 bases and 0 bases respectively, with 14 bases between them. This CDR3 comprises 14 residues. Germline values: CDR1 SGHDT, CDR2 YYEEEE. Here the CDR3 reads CASNPGTLNTEAFF. CDR3 coding DNA: TGTGCCAGTAACCCCGGGACACTGAACACTGAAGCTTTCTTT.